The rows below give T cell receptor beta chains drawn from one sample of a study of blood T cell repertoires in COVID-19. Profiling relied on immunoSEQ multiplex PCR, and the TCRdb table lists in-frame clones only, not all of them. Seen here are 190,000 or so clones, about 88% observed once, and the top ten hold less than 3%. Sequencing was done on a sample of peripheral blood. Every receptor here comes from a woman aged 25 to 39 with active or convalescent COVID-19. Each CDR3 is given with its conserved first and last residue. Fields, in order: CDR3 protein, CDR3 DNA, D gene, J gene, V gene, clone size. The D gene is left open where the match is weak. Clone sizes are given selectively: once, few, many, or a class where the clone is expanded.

CDR3 protein: CASSLGGTFYNEQFF
CDR3 DNA: TGTGCCAGCAGCTTAGGGGGTACTTTTTACAATGAGCAGTTCTTC
D gene: .
J gene: TRBJ2-1
V gene: TRBV5-6
clone size: once

CDR3 protein: CATAGPTYSGNTIYF
CDR3 DNA: TGTGCCACCGCCGGTCCGACTTACTCTGGAAACACCATATATTTT
D gene: .
J gene: TRBJ1-3
V gene: TRBV3-1/TRBV3-2
clone size: .

CDR3 protein: CASKSGLNHQPQHF
CDR3 DNA: TGTGCCAGCAAGAGCGGGCTAAATCATCAGCCCCAGCATTTT
D gene: .
J gene: TRBJ1-5
V gene: TRBV2
clone size: .

CDR3 protein: CASSQGGQNTEAFF
CDR3 DNA: TGTGCCAGCAGCCAGGGAGGACAGAACACTGAAGCTTTCTTT
D gene: .
J gene: TRBJ1-1
V gene: TRBV3-1/TRBV3-2
clone size: .

CDR3 protein: CASSRGQGAGANTEAFF
CDR3 DNA: TGTGCCAGCAGCCGTGGACAGGGGGCAGGGGCGAACACTGAAGCTTTCTTT
D gene: TRBD1
J gene: TRBJ1-1
V gene: TRBV5-5
clone size: .

CDR3 protein: CASSLGLAPETQYF
CDR3 DNA: TGCGCCAGCAGTCTTGGACTAGCCCCAGAGACCCAGTACTTC
D gene: TRBD2
J gene: TRBJ2-5
V gene: TRBV5-1
clone size: .

CDR3 protein: CASKEGQGDNTEQFF
CDR3 DNA: TGTGCCAGCAAAGAGGGACAGGGGGATAATACTGAGCAGTTCTTC
D gene: TRBD1
J gene: TRBJ2-1
V gene: TRBV2
clone size: few

CDR3 protein: CSARPGDLETQYF
CDR3 DNA: TGCAGCGCTCGCCCCGGGGATTTAGAGACCCAGTACTTC
D gene: .
J gene: TRBJ2-5
V gene: TRBV29-1
clone size: .

CDR3 protein: CASSFYRGRGVSETQYF
CDR3 DNA: TGTGCCAGCAGTTTCTACAGGGGGCGCGGCGTTTCGGAGACCCAGTACTTC
D gene: TRBD1
J gene: TRBJ2-5
V gene: TRBV28
clone size: .

CDR3 protein: CSAGQGDNEQFF
CDR3 DNA: TGCAGCGCTGGACAGGGGGACAATGAGCAGTTCTTC
D gene: TRBD1
J gene: TRBJ2-1
V gene: TRBV29-1
clone size: .

CDR3 protein: CASSPLGTGKPQHF
CDR3 DNA: TGTGCCAGCAGCCCCCTGGGGACAGGCAAGCCCCAGCATTTT
D gene: TRBD1
J gene: TRBJ1-5
V gene: TRBV7-6
clone size: .

CDR3 protein: CASSLAGGFNYGYTF
CDR3 DNA: TGTGCCAGCAGCTTGGCCGGAGGGTTTAACTATGGCTACACCTTC
D gene: .
J gene: TRBJ1-2
V gene: TRBV5-4
clone size: .

CDR3 protein: CAISESPSGGPRGTGELFF
CDR3 DNA: TGTGCCATCAGTGAGTCGCCTAGCGGGGGGCCAAGAGGAACCGGGGAGCTGTTTTTT
D gene: TRBD2
J gene: TRBJ2-2
V gene: TRBV10-3
clone size: .

CDR3 protein: CSAGALGPEQFF
CDR3 DNA: TGCAGCGCGGGGGCCTTGGGCCCGGAGCAGTTCTTC
D gene: .
J gene: TRBJ2-1
V gene: TRBV29-1
clone size: .

CDR3 protein: CASSFPGQEQFF
CDR3 DNA: TGTGCCAGCAGTTTCCCAGGTCAGGAGCAGTTCTTC
D gene: .
J gene: TRBJ2-1
V gene: TRBV28
clone size: .

CDR3 protein: CASSLLGQGTNTIYF
CDR3 DNA: TGTGCCAGCTCACTCCTCGGACAGGGGACAAACACCATATATTTT
D gene: TRBD1
J gene: TRBJ1-3
V gene: TRBV18
clone size: .

CDR3 protein: CAWSAGTGSGYTF
CDR3 DNA: TGTGCCTGGAGTGCCGGGACAGGGTCTGGCTACACCTTC
D gene: TRBD1
J gene: TRBJ1-2
V gene: TRBV30
clone size: .

CDR3 protein: CATSLAGGLSYEQYF
CDR3 DNA: TGTGCCACCAGTCTAGCGGGAGGCCTCTCCTACGAGCAGTACTTC
D gene: TRBD2
J gene: TRBJ2-7
V gene: TRBV25-1
clone size: .

CDR3 protein: CASRGQFGSSYEQYF
CDR3 DNA: TGTGCCAGCAGGGGACAGTTTGGAAGCTCCTACGAGCAGTACTTC
D gene: TRBD1
J gene: TRBJ2-7
V gene: TRBV28
clone size: .

CDR3 protein: CASSLYGENTEAFF
CDR3 DNA: TGTGCCAGCAGTTTATACGGGGAGAACACTGAAGCTTTCTTT
D gene: .
J gene: TRBJ1-1
V gene: TRBV28
clone size: .

CDR3 protein: CASMGQANEKLFF
CDR3 DNA: TGTGCCAGCATGGGGCAGGCTAATGAAAAACTGTTTTTT
D gene: .
J gene: TRBJ1-4
V gene: TRBV6-5
clone size: .

CDR3 protein: CASSSLGRGRTDTQYF
CDR3 DNA: TGTGCCAGCAGTTCCCTAGGGCGGGGTCGGACAGATACGCAGTATTTT
D gene: .
J gene: TRBJ2-3
V gene: TRBV27
clone size: .

CDR3 protein: CASSYGATTGYTF
CDR3 DNA: TGTGCCAGCAGTTACGGGGCCACCACTGGCTACACCTTC
D gene: .
J gene: TRBJ1-2
V gene: TRBV6-5
clone size: .

CDR3 protein: CASREAGQTNQPQHF
CDR3 DNA: TGTGCCAGCAGGGAGGCCGGACAGACTAATCAGCCCCAGCATTTT
D gene: .
J gene: TRBJ1-5
V gene: TRBV2
clone size: .

CDR3 protein: CASSEMGQGPLYGYTF
CDR3 DNA: TGTGCCAGCAGTGAAATGGGTCAGGGGCCTCTCTATGGCTACACCTTC
D gene: .
J gene: TRBJ1-2
V gene: TRBV2
clone size: .

CDR3 protein: CASGSSFLSGNTIYF
CDR3 DNA: TGTGCCAGCGGTAGCAGTTTTCTCTCTGGAAACACCATATATTTT
D gene: .
J gene: TRBJ1-3
V gene: TRBV11-2
clone size: .

CDR3 protein: CASRQGAQYSSPLHF
CDR3 DNA: TGTGCCAGTAGACAGGGGGCGCAATACAGTTCACCCCTCCACTTT
D gene: TRBD1
J gene: TRBJ1-6
V gene: TRBV19
clone size: .

CDR3 protein: CASSFAVPGTGELFF
CDR3 DNA: TGTGCCAGCAGTTTTGCAGTCCCTGGCACCGGGGAGCTGTTTTTT
D gene: .
J gene: TRBJ2-2
V gene: TRBV28
clone size: once

CDR3 protein: CATSDLTAQVEVCNNVLTF
CDR3 DNA: TGTGCCACCAGTGATTTAACGGCGCAAGTGGAGGTTTGTAACAACGTCCTGACTTTC
D gene: .
J gene: TRBJ2-6
V gene: TRBV24-1
clone size: .

CDR3 protein: CASMEGGEQYF
CDR3 DNA: TGTGCCAGCATGGAGGGAGGCGAGCAGTACTTC
D gene: .
J gene: TRBJ2-7
V gene: TRBV3-1/TRBV3-2
clone size: .

CDR3 protein: CASSSDGTYTGELFF
CDR3 DNA: TGTGCCAGCAGCTCGGACGGGACATACACCGGGGAGCTGTTTTTT
D gene: .
J gene: TRBJ2-2
V gene: TRBV5-6
clone size: .

CDR3 protein: CASLRDTDTQYF
CDR3 DNA: TGTGCCAGCCTGCGGGACACAGATACGCAGTATTTT
D gene: .
J gene: TRBJ2-3
V gene: TRBV3-1/TRBV3-2
clone size: .

CDR3 protein: CASSIGQPTSTDTQYF
CDR3 DNA: TGTGCCAGTAGTATCGGACAGCCCACTAGCACAGATACGCAGTATTTT
D gene: .
J gene: TRBJ2-3
V gene: TRBV19
clone size: .

CDR3 protein: CASGFPGSKTYEQYF
CDR3 DNA: TGTGCTAGTGGTTTCCCCGGGAGTAAAACCTACGAGCAGTACTTC
D gene: .
J gene: TRBJ2-7
V gene: TRBV12-5
clone size: .

CDR3 protein: CASRRQGAGDTQYF
CDR3 DNA: TGTGCCAGCAGGAGACAGGGGGCAGGGGATACGCAGTATTTT
D gene: TRBD1
J gene: TRBJ2-3
V gene: TRBV14
clone size: .

CDR3 protein: CASNPKAGRTDTQYF
CDR3 DNA: TGTGCCAGTAACCCTAAGGCGGGGCGCACAGATACGCAGTATTTT
D gene: .
J gene: TRBJ2-3
V gene: TRBV19
clone size: .

CDR3 protein: CASSYSGGGAGQPQHF
CDR3 DNA: TGTGCCAGCAGCTACTCCGGGGGGGGCGCGGGTCAGCCCCAGCATTTT
D gene: .
J gene: TRBJ1-5
V gene: TRBV11-2
clone size: .

CDR3 protein: CASSRTGFLYGYTF
CDR3 DNA: TGTGCCAGCAGCAGAACAGGGTTTCTCTATGGCTACACCTTC
D gene: .
J gene: TRBJ1-2
V gene: TRBV5-8
clone size: .

CDR3 protein: CASSSPPGQGGANYGYTF
CDR3 DNA: TGTGCCAGCAGCTCCCCCCCGGGACAGGGGGGAGCTAACTATGGCTACACCTTC
D gene: TRBD1
J gene: TRBJ1-2
V gene: TRBV11-3
clone size: few

CDR3 protein: CASSFVTGTNEKLFF
CDR3 DNA: TGTGCCAGCAGCTTTGTGACAGGGACTAATGAAAAACTGTTTTTT
D gene: TRBD1
J gene: TRBJ1-4
V gene: TRBV7-8
clone size: once

CDR3 protein: CAISEQLAGVGNEQFF
CDR3 DNA: TGTGCCATCAGTGAGCAACTAGCGGGAGTAGGCAATGAGCAGTTCTTC
D gene: TRBD2
J gene: TRBJ2-1
V gene: TRBV10-3
clone size: .